The rows below give T cell receptor beta chains drawn from one sample of a study of cytomegalovirus exposure and HLA in healthy donors. Only in-frame clones appear in the TCRdb table, and some are missing; sequencing was by immunoSEQ multiplex PCR. The sample includes about 160,000 clones, 82% of them seen just once. Sequencing was carried out using PBMCs. These receptors were obtained from a girl between 10 and 17 years old in good health and CMV-seropositive. Each CDR3 is given with its conserved first and last residue. The order of the fields is V gene, clone size, J gene, D gene, CDR3 DNA, CDR3 protein. The D gene is left open where the match is weak. Some rows have no size entry. The others give once, few or many, or a class for an expanded clone.

V: TRBV10-3; size: NA; J: TRBJ1-2; D: TRBD1; DNA: TGTGCCATCAGTGATCGGACAGGGTTCACTGGCTACACCTTC; CDR3: CAISDRTGFTGYTF
V: TRBV7-3; size: NA; J: TRBJ1-1; D: TRBD1; DNA: TGTGCCAGCAGCTTAATGACAGGGGGCCGGACTGAAGCTTTCTTT; CDR3: CASSLMTGGRTEAFF
V: TRBV6-1; size: once; J: TRBJ2-3; D: NA; DNA: TGTGCCAGCAGTGGTGACTGGTTAACGCAGTATTTT; CDR3: CASSGDWLTQYF
V: TRBV6-1; size: few; J: TRBJ1-5; D: TRBD1; DNA: TGTGCCAGCAGTGTTAGGACAGGAGGAGGGTATCAGCCCCAGCATTTT; CDR3: CASSVRTGGGYQPQHF
V: TRBV2; size: NA; J: TRBJ1-2; D: TRBD1; DNA: TGTGCCAGCAGTGATTTTTCAGGGGGCTCTGGCTACACCTTC; CDR3: CASSDFSGGSGYTF
V: TRBV2; size: few; J: TRBJ2-7; D: NA; DNA: TGTGCCAGCAGTGAACGGCTGCGGACCTACGAGCAGTACTTC; CDR3: CASSERLRTYEQYF
V: TRBV4-3; size: NA; J: TRBJ1-4; D: NA; DNA: TGCGCCAGCAGCCAAGAGAAGACACAGGGCCCCGCAACTAATGAAAAACTGTTTTTT; CDR3: CASSQEKTQGPATNEKLFF
V: TRBV5-1; size: NA; J: TRBJ2-7; D: TRBD1; DNA: TGCGCCAGCAGCTTGAAGTCTACAGGGGGGCGAGGGGAGCAGTACTTC; CDR3: CASSLKSTGGRGEQYF
V: TRBV18; size: NA; J: TRBJ1-2; D: TRBD1; DNA: TGTGCCAGCTCACCACGAGAGGACAGGGGAGGTGGCTACACCTTC; CDR3: CASSPREDRGGGYTF
V: TRBV27; size: NA; J: TRBJ2-3; D: TRBD2; DNA: TGTGCCAGCACCCAGAGGACTAGCGGGAGAGGACTTAACACAGATACGCAGTATTTT; CDR3: CASTQRTSGRGLNTDTQYF
V: TRBV28; size: NA; J: TRBJ1-2; D: TRBD1; DNA: TGTGCCAGCAGTTTAAAATTCCGGACAGGGGACGGCTACACCTTC; CDR3: CASSLKFRTGDGYTF
V: TRBV15; size: NA; J: TRBJ2-5; D: TRBD2; DNA: TGTGCCACCAGCAGACGACTAGCGGGAGAAGAGACCCAGTACTTC; CDR3: CATSRRLAGEETQYF
V: TRBV5-5; size: once; J: TRBJ1-4; D: NA; DNA: TGTGCCAGCAGCTTTCGAACCCAGGGGCAAAAACTGTTTTTT; CDR3: CASSFRTQGQKLFF
V: TRBV10-3; size: NA; J: TRBJ1-4; D: TRBD1; DNA: TGTGCCATCAGTGATCCAGCGACAGGGATGGAGGGTGAAAAACTGTTTTTT; CDR3: CAISDPATGMEGEKLFF
V: TRBV11-2; size: NA; J: TRBJ2-7; D: TRBD2; DNA: TGTGCCAGCAGCTTAGTCCCGGGACTAGCGGACTACGAGCAGTACTTC; CDR3: CASSLVPGLADYEQYF
V: TRBV6-1; size: NA; J: TRBJ1-2; D: NA; DNA: TGTGCCAGCAGTGTCTCGACGGCGGCTTTTTATGGCTACACCTTC; CDR3: CASSVSTAAFYGYTF